Each of the 16 T cell receptor beta chains below was sequenced from the same sample in a study of cytomegalovirus exposure and HLA in healthy donors. Only in-frame clones appear in the TCRdb table, and some are missing; sequencing was by immunoSEQ multiplex PCR. The sample yields about 220,000 clones, approximately 83% seen once. Input material: PBMCs. These receptors were taken from a woman in her 30s in good health and CMV-seropositive.

V is TRBV6-5 and J is TRBJ1-3; 8 positions match TRBD1. The CDR3 is 16 amino acids. The V segment lost 0 bases and the J segment 5 bases; nucleotides outside the gene matches: 6. CDR1 MNHEY and CDR2 SVGAGI come from the germline V gene. CDR3 in DNA: TGTGCCAGCAGTTACTCGTACAGGGGGGTTAGAAACACCATATATTTT. This encodes CASSYSYRGVRNTIYF.

The V and J genes are TRBV7-3 and TRBJ2-7; D is possibly TRBD1 or TRBD2 (5 bases each). This CDR3 is 17 amino acids long. V dropped 3 bases and J dropped 1 base, with 19 bases sitting between them. Germline-derived CDR1 and CDR2 are SGHTA and FQGTGA. The CDR3 DNA sequence: TGTGCCAGCAGCTTGATACATCGGGTGGGGGTTTCCTACGAGCAGTACTTC. It specifies CASSLIHRVGVSYEQYF.

The chain couples TRBV30 to TRBJ2-1; D call uncertain. Germline V gene lookup returns CDR1 GTSNPN and CDR2 SVGIG (reference sequence). Trimming pared 1 base from V and 4 bases from J, leaving 11 bases between. The length of the CDR3 is 14 residues. The CDR3 is CAWSGPRVYNEQFF. As DNA, the CDR3 is TGTGCCTGGAGTGGCCCTAGGGTTTACAATGAGCAGTTCTTC.

The V call is TRBV6-1, the J call TRBJ2-1, with no clear D. Germline V lookup: CDR1 MNHNS, CDR2 SASEGT. The CDR3 sequence is 14 residues long. V shed 7 bases and J shed 3 bases, with 13 bases lying between them. In nucleotides, the CDR3 is TGTGCCAGCATCGGCAGTTTTATCTACAATGAGCAGTTCTTC. Encoded protein: CASIGSFIYNEQFF.

The genes are TRBV2 and TRBJ1-5; D is possibly TRBD1 (6 bases). Germline V lookup: CDR1 SNHLY, CDR2 FYNNEI. The CDR3 covers 15 residues. Trimming pared 5 bases from V and 0 bases from J, leaving 11 bases between. The CDR3 DNA reads TGTGCCAGCAGTCAAGACAGGAATAGCAATCAGCCCCAGCATTTT. Translated, it gives CASSQDRNSNQPQHF.

The chain is built from TRBV7-3 and TRBJ2-1; 8 nucleotides align to TRBD2. The germline V gene encodes CDR1 SGHTA and CDR2 FQGTGA. The CDR3 extends over 18 amino acids. Trimming at V came to 0 bases and at J to 0 bases, leaving 7 bases not matched to a gene. CDR3 loop: CASSLTATGTSSYNEQFF. As DNA, the CDR3 is TGTGCCAGCAGCTTAACGGCGACCGGGACTAGCTCCTACAATGAGCAGTTCTTC.

The chain links TRBV28 to TRBJ2-3, with TRBD2 identical over 7 bases. This CDR3 spans 16 amino acids. Germline CDR1 reads MDHEN; CDR2 reads SYDVKM. Trimming at V came to 4 bases and at J to 5 bases, leaving 12 bases not matched to a gene. The CDR3 here is CASSSTRTRYGDTQYF. The CDR3 DNA reads as TGTGCCAGCAGTTCCACTCGGACTAGGTATGGAGATACGCAGTATTTT.

The gene calls are TRBV28 and TRBJ1-5, with a weak D call TRBD1 (6 bases). This CDR3 comprises 14 residues. Trimming left V 6 bases short and J 6 bases short, with 15 bases between. Germline lookup yields CDR1 MDHEN and CDR2 SYDVKM. The CDR3 DNA follows: TGTGCCAGCAGCATCGTCGGGGGCGTTCAGCCCCAGCATTTT. Translating gives CASSIVGGVQPQHF.

This chain connects TRBV27 to TRBJ2-6; no definite D call. The CDR3 loop spans 15 amino acids. The germline V gene encodes CDR1 MNHEY and CDR2 SMNVEV (reference sequence). The V and J ends lost 0 bases and 3 bases respectively, with 6 bases between them. CDR3 nucleotides: TGTGCCAGCAGTTTATCTGGGCTTGGGGCCAACGTCCTGACTTTC. It specifies CASSLSGLGANVLTF.

The chain combines TRBV12-5 with TRBJ2-7; TRBD1 matches at 9 bases. Germline values: CDR1 LGHNT, CDR2 FRNRAP. The CDR3 sequence is 16 residues long. V lost 5 bases and J lost 5; bases outside the gene matches: 13. CDR3 in amino acids: CASGTTQGANVNEQYF. The CDR3 DNA is TGTGCTAGTGGTACTACACAGGGGGCCAATGTGAACGAGCAGTACTTC.

The J gene is TRBJ2-4, the V gene TRBV9; 10 bases match TRBD2. The germline gives CDR1 SGDLS, CDR2 YYNGEE. This CDR3 has 16 amino acids. V shed 3 bases and J 2 bases; nucleotides not matched to a gene: 5. Written as DNA, the CDR3 is TGTGCCAGCAGCGCCTCTAGCGGGAGTACCAAAAACATTCAGTACTTC. Translated, it gives CASSASSGSTKNIQYF.

CDR3 in amino acids: CASSFTGSDEQFF. The CDR3 DNA follows: TGTGCCAGCAGCTTTACAGGGTCTGATGAGCAGTTCTTC. The chain joins TRBV11-2 to TRBJ2-1; TRBD1 is a possible D gene (6 bases). There are 13 residues in the CDR3. Germline V gene sequence: CDR1 SGHAT, CDR2 FQNNGV. V lost 3 bases and J lost 8, with 11 bases in between. Combining the CDR3 with reference TRBV11-2 and TRBJ2-1 gives the whole variable domain EAGVAQSPRYKIIEKRQSVAFWCNPISGHATLYWYQQILGQGPKLLIQFQNNGVVDDSQLPKDRFSAERLKGVDSTLKIQPAKLEDSAVYLCASSFTGSDEQFFGPGTRLTVL.

The chain links TRBV5-5 to TRBJ2-1; 9 bases map to TRBD1. The CDR3 extends over 15 amino acids. Germline CDR1 reads SGHKS; CDR2 reads YYEKEE (reference sequence). The V gene end was trimmed by 0 bases and the J gene end by 5 bases; junction bases not matched to a gene: 3. CDR3 sequence reads: CASSLGQGVDNEQFF. DNA for the CDR3: TGTGCCAGCAGCTTGGGACAGGGGGTGGACAATGAGCAGTTCTTC.

This chain links TRBV6-5 with TRBJ1-1; D gene ambiguous. The V end was cut by 6 bases, the J end by 3 bases, with 14 bases between. The CDR3 is 14 residues long. The V gene's germline CDR1 is MNHEY and CDR2 SVGAGI. Written as DNA, the CDR3 is TGTGCCAGCAGCCCCGGCAGGAGCTACACTGAAGCTTTCTTT. It translates to CASSPGRSYTEAFF.

This chain uses TRBV5-1 with TRBJ1-2; a possible D gene is TRBD1 (6 bases). This CDR3 has 14 residues. The germline CDR1 and CDR2 sequences are SGHRS and YFSETQ. The germline V and J ends were trimmed by 0 bases and 6 bases, with 12 bases remaining between them. The CDR3 here is CASSLEVAGDGYTF. CDR3 nucleotides: TGCGCCAGCAGCTTGGAGGTCGCAGGGGATGGCTACACCTTC.

The rearrangement links TRBV5-1 to TRBJ2-1; D is perhaps TRBD2 (5 bases). V was cut by 0 bases and J by 2 bases, with 12 bases left in between. Germline V gene sequence: CDR1 SGHRS, CDR2 YFSETQ. CDR3 length equals 16 residues. CDR3 region: CASSLGRFGTYNEQFF. CDR3 DNA sequence: TGCGCCAGCAGCTTGGGTCGGTTCGGGACCTACAATGAGCAGTTCTTC.